This T cell receptor (beta chain) is from a study of control samples from healthy donors and cancer patients. The table came from immunoSEQ multiplex PCR; TCRdb's copy has only in-frame clones and leaves some out. Of over 100,000 clones listed, 80% to 95% are singletons. Germline V CDR1 and CDR2: DFQATT, SNEGSKA (reference sequence). J lost 8 bases, V lost 3 bases, and 9 bases had no gene match. The CDR3 contains 14 residues. The source of this sequence is a man younger than 35 in good health. The V and J genes are TRBV20-1 and TRBJ2-3; the match to TRBD2 covers 9 bases. The specimen was blood. The CDR3 loop is CSASWGSGGPTQYF. The CDR3 nucleotides read TGCAGTGCTAGTTGGGGTAGCGGGGGACCTACGCAGTATTTT.